This TCR beta chain was captured in a study of T cells in Graves' hyperthyroidism and ophthalmopathy. Study-wide points: Blood also carried most thyroid clonotypes expanded above 0.001.

Newly diagnosed hyperthyroidism patients aged 18 to 65 years had disease lasting under 2 months. Used for diagnoses were clinical symptoms, serum thyroxine and TRAb, thyroid ultrasound and orbital computed tomography. Germline V CDR1 and CDR2: SGHRS, YFSETQ. This CDR3 is 14 amino acids long. V trimming: 4 bases; J trimming: 4 bases; junction bases outside the gene matches: 7. Amplification targeted TCR beta CDR3 regions from RNA transcripts. HTBI primers were the set used in a first-round RT-PCR of the TCR CDR3. MiXCR, applied by TCRdb to the multiplex PCR reads, yields one record per CDR3 protein. The profile shows 600,000 to 850,000 distinct CDR3 sequences, 18% of them singletons. To note about this clonotype: What it binds is not known.

The material sequenced was blood. This receptor was obtained from a woman in her forties or fifties with Graves' hyperthyroidism that later progressed to Graves' ophthalmopathy. The chain carries TRBV5-1 and TRBJ2-5, with TRBD1 matching over 7 bases. CDR3 sequence: CASSPDRTLETQYF. CDR3 nucleotides: TGCGCCAGCAGCCCGGACAGGACGCTAGAGACCCAGTACTTC.